The clone carrying this T cell receptor beta chain was counted a single time. Antigen unknown. The table came from immunoSEQ multiplex PCR; TCRdb's copy has only in-frame clones and leaves some out. The sample gives over 150,000 clones, 90% to 95% of which show up once; around 0.31% is in the top ten. This record comes from a study of OX40 agonist ivuxolimab in advanced cancers. Study outcomes and limitations: Fewer expanded clones were found on average in CD4+ than in CD8+ T cells. Both CD4+ and CD8+ T cell populations in blood had undergone clonal expansion by week 6 at 0.1 to 3.0 mg/kg.

Between the trimmed V and J ends, which lost 4 bases and 5 bases, there was a span of 9 bases. Looked up from germline, CDR1 is MGHRA and CDR2 is YSYEKL. There are 13 residues in the CDR3. This clonotype originated in an adult with an advanced solid tumor such as melanoma, head and neck, liver or kidney cancer. The sample in question was CD4+ or CD8+ T cells sorted from blood, obtained in a trial of the OX40 agonist ivuxolimab. The V gene is TRBV4-1, the J gene TRBJ2-1; a possible D gene is TRBD2 (6 bases). Written as DNA, the CDR3 is TGCGCCAGCAGCCCTGGCGGGGACAATGAGCAGTTCTTC. It is translated as CASSPGGDNEQFF.